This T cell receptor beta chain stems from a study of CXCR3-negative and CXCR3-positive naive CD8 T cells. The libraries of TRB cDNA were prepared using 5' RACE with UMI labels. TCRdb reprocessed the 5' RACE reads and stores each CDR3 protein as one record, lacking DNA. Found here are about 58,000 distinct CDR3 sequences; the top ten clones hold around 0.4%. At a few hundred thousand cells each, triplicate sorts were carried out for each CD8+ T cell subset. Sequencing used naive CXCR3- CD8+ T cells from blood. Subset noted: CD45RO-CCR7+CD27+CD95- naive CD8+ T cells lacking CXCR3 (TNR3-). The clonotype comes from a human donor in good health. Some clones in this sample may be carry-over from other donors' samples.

The CDR3 sequence is CSVTGGDSSGGSYNEQFF. The chain is built from TRBV29-1 and TRBJ2-1; as DNA is missing, the TRBD1 call by TCRdb cannot be tested. Germline assignment: CDR1 SQVTM and CDR2 ANQGSEA. The CDR3 has 18 residues.